This TCR beta chain was obtained from a study of breast tumors, draining lymph nodes, adjacent tissues. The junction had 11 bases not matched to a gene; V was cut back by 5 bases and J by 5 bases. The CDR3 spans 18 residues. The sample holds many counts of this clonotype. Using its own MiXCR run on the multiplex PCR reads, TCRdb lists one record per CDR3 protein. The data show more than 50,000 distinct CDR3 sequences, approximately 47% seen once. The receptor's source is a female donor with breast cancer. Some clones in this sample may be carry-over from other donors' samples. The sequencing input was breast tumor tissue. This sequence joins TRBV12-3 or TRBV12-4 and TRBJ2-5; 16 bases agree with TRBD2. CDR3 loop: CASSPGLAGGLASETQYF. The DNA of the CDR3 is TGTGCCAGCAGTCCGGGACTAGCGGGGGGGCTTGCTTCCGAGACCCAGTACTTC.